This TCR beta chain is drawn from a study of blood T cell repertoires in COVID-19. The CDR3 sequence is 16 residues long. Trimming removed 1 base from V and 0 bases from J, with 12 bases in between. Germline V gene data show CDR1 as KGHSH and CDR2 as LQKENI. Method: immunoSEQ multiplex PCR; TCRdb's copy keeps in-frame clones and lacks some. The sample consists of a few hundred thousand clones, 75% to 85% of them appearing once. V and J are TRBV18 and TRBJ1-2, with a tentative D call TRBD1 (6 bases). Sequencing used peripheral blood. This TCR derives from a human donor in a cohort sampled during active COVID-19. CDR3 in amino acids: CASSPQQGSANYGYTF. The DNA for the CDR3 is TGTGCCAGCTCACCACAGCAGGGGTCGGCTAACTATGGCTACACCTTC.